This T cell receptor beta chain was identified in a study of T-cell reconstitution after alpha-beta-depleted transplantation in children. V was clipped by 6 bases and J by 7 bases; unmatched bases: 9. This CDR3 is 14 amino acids long. The germline CDR1 and CDR2 sequences are DFQATT and SNEGSKA (reference sequence). Preparing the TCRbeta library involved the use of unique molecular identifiers. MiXCR was run by TCRdb on the PCR reads, yielding one entry per CDR3 protein. The data show about 610,000 distinct CDR3 sequences, about 11% seen once. This clonotype was detected many times. The chain is built from TRBV20-1 and TRBJ2-1; TRBD2 aligns across 10 bases. Sequencing was performed on PBMCs from the stem cell graft donor, taken from the stem cell graft. The clonotype was recovered from a human donor who donated a stem cell graft to a child with acute myeloid leukemia. Written as DNA, the CDR3 is TGCAGTGCCACTCTAGCGGGAGTTCATAATGAGCAGTTCTTC. As protein: CSATLAGVHNEQFF.